The source of this TCR beta chain is a study of T cells in Graves' hyperthyroidism and ophthalmopathy. This clonotype was observed a handful of times. Germline V CDR1 and CDR2: LGHDT, YNNKEL (reference sequence). V was cut by 8 bases and J by 4 bases, with 23 bases left in between. The length of the CDR3 is 17 residues. Amplified TCR beta CDR3 regions derived from RNA transcripts. During a first-round RT-PCR of the TCR CDR3, the HTBI primer set was used. One entry per CDR3 protein results from TCRdb running MiXCR on the multiplex PCR reads. In the table there are 500,000 or so distinct CDR3 sequences, 17% of which are singletons.

The TCR sequence derives from a woman under 30 with Graves' ophthalmopathy. The sequenced sample was blood. The rearrangement uses TRBV3-1 and TRBJ2-2, with a possible D match to TRBD1 (5 bases). This CDR3 is CASSPPIGVGGTGELFF. CDR3 sequence (DNA): TGTGCCAGCTCACCACCGATAGGGGTCGGTGGCACCGGGGAGCTGTTTTTT.